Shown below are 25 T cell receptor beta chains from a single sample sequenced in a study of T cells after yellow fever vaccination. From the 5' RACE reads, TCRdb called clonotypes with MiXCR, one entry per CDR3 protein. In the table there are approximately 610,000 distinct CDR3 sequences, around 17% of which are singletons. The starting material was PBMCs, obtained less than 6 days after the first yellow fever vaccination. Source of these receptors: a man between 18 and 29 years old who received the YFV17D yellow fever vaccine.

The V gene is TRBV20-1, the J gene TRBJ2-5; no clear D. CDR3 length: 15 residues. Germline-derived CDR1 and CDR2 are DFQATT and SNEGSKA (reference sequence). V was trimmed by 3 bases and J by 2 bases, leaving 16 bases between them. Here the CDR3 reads CSASRPLTFQETQYF. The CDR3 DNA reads TGCAGTGCTAGCCGACCCCTGACATTTCAAGAGACCCAGTACTTC.

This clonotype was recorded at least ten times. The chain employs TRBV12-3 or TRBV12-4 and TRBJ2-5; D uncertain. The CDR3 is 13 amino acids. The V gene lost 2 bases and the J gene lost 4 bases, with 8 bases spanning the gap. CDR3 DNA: TGTGCCAGCAGTTTATCGTGGGGAGAGACCCAGTACTTC. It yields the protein CASSLSWGETQYF.

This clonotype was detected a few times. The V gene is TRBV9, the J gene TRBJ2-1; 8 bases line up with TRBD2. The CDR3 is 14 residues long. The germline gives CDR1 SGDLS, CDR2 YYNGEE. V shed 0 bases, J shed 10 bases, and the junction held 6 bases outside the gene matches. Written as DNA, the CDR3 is TGTGCCAGCAGCGTAGAAGGCGGGGGGACCGAGCAGTTCTTC. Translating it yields CASSVEGGGTEQFF.

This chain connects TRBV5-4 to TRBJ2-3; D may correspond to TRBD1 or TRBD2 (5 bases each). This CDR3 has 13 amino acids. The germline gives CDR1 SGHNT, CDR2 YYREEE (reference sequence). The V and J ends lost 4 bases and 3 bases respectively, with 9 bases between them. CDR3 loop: CASSGGWTDTQYF. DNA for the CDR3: TGTGCCAGCAGCGGGGGATGGACAGATACGCAGTATTTT.

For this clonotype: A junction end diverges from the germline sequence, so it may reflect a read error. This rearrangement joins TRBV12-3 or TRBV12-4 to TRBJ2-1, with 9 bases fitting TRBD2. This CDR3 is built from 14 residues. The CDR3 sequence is CASRPGLASNEPFF. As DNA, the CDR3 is TGTGCCAGCAGGCCGGGACTAGCTAGCAATGAGCCGTTCTTC.

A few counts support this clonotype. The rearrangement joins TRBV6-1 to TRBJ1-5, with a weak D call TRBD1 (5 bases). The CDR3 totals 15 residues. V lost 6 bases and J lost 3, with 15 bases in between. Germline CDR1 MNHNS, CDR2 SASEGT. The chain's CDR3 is CASRLGTQDNQPQHF. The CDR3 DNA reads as TGTGCCAGCAGGCTCGGGACCCAAGACAATCAGCCCCAGCATTTT.

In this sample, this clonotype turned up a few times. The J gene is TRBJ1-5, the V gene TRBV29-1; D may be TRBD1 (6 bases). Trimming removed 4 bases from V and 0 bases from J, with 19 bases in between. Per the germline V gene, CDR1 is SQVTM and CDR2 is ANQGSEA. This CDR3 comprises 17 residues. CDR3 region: CSVASGAHTYSNQPQHF. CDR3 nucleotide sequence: TGCAGCGTTGCATCAGGGGCACATACCTATAGCAATCAGCCCCAGCATTTT.

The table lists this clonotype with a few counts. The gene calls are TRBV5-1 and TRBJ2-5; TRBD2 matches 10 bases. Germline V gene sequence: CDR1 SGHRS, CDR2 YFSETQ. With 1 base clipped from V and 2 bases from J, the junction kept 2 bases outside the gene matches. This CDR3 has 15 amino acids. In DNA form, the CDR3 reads TGCGCCAGCAGCTTGACTAGCGGGGTTCAAGAGACCCAGTACTTC. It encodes CASSLTSGVQETQYF.

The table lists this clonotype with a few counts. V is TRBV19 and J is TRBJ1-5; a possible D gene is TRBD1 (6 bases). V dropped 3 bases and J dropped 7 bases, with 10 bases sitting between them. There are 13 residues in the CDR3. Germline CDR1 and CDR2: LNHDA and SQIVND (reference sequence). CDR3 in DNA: TGTGCCAGTAGTATCGACAGGCGCCAGCCCCAGCATTTT. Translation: CASSIDRRQPQHF. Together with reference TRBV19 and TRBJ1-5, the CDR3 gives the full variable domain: DGGITQSPKYLFRKEGQNVTLSCEQNLNHDAMYWYRQDPGQGLRLIYYSQIVNDFQKGDIAEGYSVSREKKESFPLTVTSAQKNPTAFYLCASSIDRRQPQHFGDGTRLSIL.

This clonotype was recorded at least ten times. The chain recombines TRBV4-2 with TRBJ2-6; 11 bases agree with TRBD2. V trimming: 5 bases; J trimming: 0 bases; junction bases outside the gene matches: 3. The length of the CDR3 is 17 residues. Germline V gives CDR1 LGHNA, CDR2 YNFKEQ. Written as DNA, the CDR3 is TGTGCCAGCAGCAGTAGCGGGGGGGCCTCTGGGGCCAACGTCCTGACTTTC. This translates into CASSSSGGASGANVLTF.

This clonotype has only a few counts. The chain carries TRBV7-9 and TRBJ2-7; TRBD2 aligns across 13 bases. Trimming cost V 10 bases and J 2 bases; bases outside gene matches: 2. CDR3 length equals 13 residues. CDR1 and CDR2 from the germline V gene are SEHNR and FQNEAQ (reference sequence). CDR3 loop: CATGLAGPYEQYF. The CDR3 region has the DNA TGTGCCACGGGACTAGCGGGGCCCTACGAGCAGTACTTC. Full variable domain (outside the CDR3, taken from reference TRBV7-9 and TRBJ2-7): DTGVSQNPRHKITKRGQNVTFRCDPISEHNRLYWYRQTLGQGPEFLTYFQNEAQLEKSRLLSDRFSAERPKGSFSTLEIQRTEQGDSAMYLCATGLAGPYEQYFGPGTRLTVT.

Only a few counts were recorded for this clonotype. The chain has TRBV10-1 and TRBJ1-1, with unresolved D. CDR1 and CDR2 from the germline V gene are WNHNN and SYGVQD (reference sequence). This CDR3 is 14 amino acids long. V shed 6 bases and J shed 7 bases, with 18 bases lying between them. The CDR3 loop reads CASRKEKENGEAFF. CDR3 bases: TGCGCCAGCAGGAAGGAAAAAGAGAACGGTGAAGCTTTCTTT.

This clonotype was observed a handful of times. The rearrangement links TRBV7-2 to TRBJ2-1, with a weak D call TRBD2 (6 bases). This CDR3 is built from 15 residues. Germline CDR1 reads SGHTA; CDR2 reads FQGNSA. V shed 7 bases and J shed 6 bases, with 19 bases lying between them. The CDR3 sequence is CASIKGASVGNEQFF. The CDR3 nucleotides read TGTGCCAGCATCAAGGGAGCTAGCGTAGGCAATGAGCAGTTCTTC.

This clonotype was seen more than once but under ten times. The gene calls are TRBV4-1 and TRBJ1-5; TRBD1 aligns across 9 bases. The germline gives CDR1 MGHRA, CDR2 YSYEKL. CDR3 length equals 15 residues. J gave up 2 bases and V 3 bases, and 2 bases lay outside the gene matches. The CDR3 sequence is CASSQRTGGNQPQHF. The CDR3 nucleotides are TGCGCCAGCAGCCAGAGGACAGGGGGCAATCAGCCCCAGCATTTT.

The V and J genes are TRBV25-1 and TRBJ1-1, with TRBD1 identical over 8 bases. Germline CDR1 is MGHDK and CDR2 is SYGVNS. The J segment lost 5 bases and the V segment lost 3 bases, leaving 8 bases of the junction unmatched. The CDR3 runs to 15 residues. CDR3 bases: TGTGCCAGCAGTGACCCCCGACAGGGGAGTACTGAAGCTTTCTTT. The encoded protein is CASSDPRQGSTEAFF.

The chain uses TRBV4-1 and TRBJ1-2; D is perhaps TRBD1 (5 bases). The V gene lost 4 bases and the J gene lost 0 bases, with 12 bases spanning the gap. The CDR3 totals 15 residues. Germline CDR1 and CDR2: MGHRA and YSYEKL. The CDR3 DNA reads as TGCGCCAGCAGCCTCGAGGGACCCCCTAACTATGGCTACACCTTC. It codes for CASSLEGPPNYGYTF.

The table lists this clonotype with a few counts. The CDR3 is CASSQQWVQGSSTDTQYF. CDR3 in DNA: TGCGCCAGCAGCCAACAATGGGTCCAGGGGTCTAGCACAGATACGCAGTATTTT. The V and J genes are TRBV4-1 and TRBJ2-3, with D tentatively TRBD1 (6 bases). Trimming took 2 bases from V and 0 from J, leaving 18 bases between them. The CDR3 totals 18 residues. Germline CDR1 is MGHRA and CDR2 is YSYEKL.

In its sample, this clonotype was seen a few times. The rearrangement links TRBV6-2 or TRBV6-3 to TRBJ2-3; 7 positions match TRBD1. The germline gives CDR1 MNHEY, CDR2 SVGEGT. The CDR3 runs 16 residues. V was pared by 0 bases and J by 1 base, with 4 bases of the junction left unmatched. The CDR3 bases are TGTGCCAGCAGTTACTCGAAGGGGGCAGGCACAGATACGCAGTATTTT. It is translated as CASSYSKGAGTDTQYF.

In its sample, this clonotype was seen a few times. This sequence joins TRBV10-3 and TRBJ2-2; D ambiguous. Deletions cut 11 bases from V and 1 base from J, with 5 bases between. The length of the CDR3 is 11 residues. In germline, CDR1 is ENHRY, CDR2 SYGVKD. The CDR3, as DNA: TGTGCCGTCGGGAACACCGGGGAGCTGTTTTTT. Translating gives CAVGNTGELFF.

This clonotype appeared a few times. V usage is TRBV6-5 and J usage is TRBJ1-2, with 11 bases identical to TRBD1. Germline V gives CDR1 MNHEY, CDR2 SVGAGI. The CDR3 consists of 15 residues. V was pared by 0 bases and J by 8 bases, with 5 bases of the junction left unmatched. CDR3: CASSYSDRGPGGYTF. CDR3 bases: TGTGCCAGCAGTTACTCGGACAGGGGGCCGGGGGGCTACACCTTC.

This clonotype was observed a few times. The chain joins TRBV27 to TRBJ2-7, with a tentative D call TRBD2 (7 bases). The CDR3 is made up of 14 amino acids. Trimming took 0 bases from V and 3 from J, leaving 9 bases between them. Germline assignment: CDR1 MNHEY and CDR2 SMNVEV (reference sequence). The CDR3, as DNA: TGTGCCAGCAGTTTATCCGGGGGGCACTACGAGCAGTACTTC. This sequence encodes CASSLSGGHYEQYF.

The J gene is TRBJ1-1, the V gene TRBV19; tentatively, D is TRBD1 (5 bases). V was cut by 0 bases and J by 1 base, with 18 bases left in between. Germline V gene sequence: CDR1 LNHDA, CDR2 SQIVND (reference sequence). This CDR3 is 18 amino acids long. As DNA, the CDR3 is TGTGCCAGTAGTATAGACCCCCTTCAGGGTTGGGAGAACACTGAAGCTTTCTTT. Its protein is CASSIDPLQGWENTEAFF.

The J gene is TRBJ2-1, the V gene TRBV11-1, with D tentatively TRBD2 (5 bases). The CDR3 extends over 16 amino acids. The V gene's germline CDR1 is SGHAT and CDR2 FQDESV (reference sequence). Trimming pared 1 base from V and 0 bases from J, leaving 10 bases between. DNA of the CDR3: TGTGCCAGCAGCTTAGTTGGACTTGGCTCCTACAATGAGCAGTTCTTC. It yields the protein CASSLVGLGSYNEQFF.

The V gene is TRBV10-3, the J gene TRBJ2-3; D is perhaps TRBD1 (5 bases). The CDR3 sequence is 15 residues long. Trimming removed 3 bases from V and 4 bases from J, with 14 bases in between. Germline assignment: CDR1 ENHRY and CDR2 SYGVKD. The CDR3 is CAISDRVENPDTQYF. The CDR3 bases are TGTGCCATCAGTGACAGGGTAGAAAATCCAGATACGCAGTATTTT.

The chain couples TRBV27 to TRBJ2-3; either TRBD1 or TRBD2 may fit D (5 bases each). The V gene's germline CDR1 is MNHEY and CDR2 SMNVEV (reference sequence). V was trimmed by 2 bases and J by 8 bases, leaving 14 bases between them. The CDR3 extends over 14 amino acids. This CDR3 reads CASSLRGEGVTQYF. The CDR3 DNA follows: TGTGCCAGCAGTTTACGAGGGGAAGGAGTTACGCAGTATTTT.